This T cell receptor beta chain originates from a study of T cell changes during pregnancy in multiple sclerosis. V shed 5 bases and J shed 4 bases, with 17 bases lying between them. This CDR3 comprises 15 residues. Germline CDR1 is SGHTA and CDR2 is FQGNSA. Sequenced by immunoSEQ multiplex PCR; TCRdb stores in-frame clones only, minus some. The table includes 45,000 to 55,000 clones, roughly 88% detected once. The sample was peripheral blood, taken in the first trimester of pregnancy. This receptor was taken from a female donor in good health, enrolled as a control in a pregnancy study. The chain joins TRBV7-2 to TRBJ2-5, with a possible D match to TRBD1 (5 bases). The CDR3 bases are TGTGCCAGCAGCCCAGCTAGGACGCAGGGAGAGACCCAGTACTTC. It specifies CASSPARTQGETQYF.